These 13 T cell receptor beta chains came from one sample sequenced in a study of cytomegalovirus exposure and HLA in healthy donors. Amplification used 60 Vbeta primers and 13 Jbeta primers. Libraries were prepared by immunoSEQ multiplex PCR; TCRdb keeps only in-frame clonotypes and omits some of them. This table holds 200,000 to 250,000 clones, roughly 80% found once. Sequencing input: PBMCs. All receptors come from a woman aged 40 to 55 in good health and CMV-seronegative.

V usage is TRBV5-8 and J usage is TRBJ2-7, with D uncertain. The CDR3 sequence is 14 residues long. Germline lookup yields CDR1 SGHTS and CDR2 YDEGEE. V lost 1 base and J lost 1, with 9 bases in between. CDR3 sequence: CASSLYPSSYEQYF. The CDR3 DNA sequence: TGTGCCAGCAGCTTGTATCCGTCGTCCTACGAGCAGTACTTC.

The V call is TRBV30, the J call TRBJ1-5; maybe TRBD1 (5 bases). V lost 5 bases and J lost 6, with 14 bases in between. The CDR3 has 13 amino acids. The germline gives CDR1 GTSNPN, CDR2 SVGIG (reference sequence). In nucleotides, the CDR3 is TGTGCCTGGGGGGGAGGGGTTGGTCAGCCCCAGCATTTT. It specifies CAWGGGVGQPQHF.

This chain uses TRBV7-6 with TRBJ2-3, with D possibly being TRBD2 (6 bases). V shed 5 bases and J shed 2 bases, with 17 bases lying between them. The CDR3 is made up of 16 amino acids. Germline-derived CDR1 and CDR2 are SGHVS and FNYEAQ. The CDR3, as DNA: TGTGCCAGCAGCCCGGAACCGGGACTCCTCACAGATACGCAGTATTTT. This encodes CASSPEPGLLTDTQYF.

This clone was seen a handful of times. The chain has TRBV5-4 and TRBJ1-4; TRBD1 matches at 8 bases. Germline lookup yields CDR1 SGHNT and CDR2 YYREEE (reference sequence). The junction had 8 bases not matched to a gene; V was cut back by 4 bases and J by 6 bases. The length of the CDR3 is 15 residues. The CDR3: CASSLGQGGYEKLFF. As DNA, the CDR3 is TGTGCCAGCAGCCTCGGACAGGGAGGTTATGAAAAACTGTTTTTT.

A remark on this clone: The germline gene is not matched at one end of the junction; a read error may be the cause. The same CDR3 is also encoded by other DNA sequences in this sample. This sequence joins TRBV6-6 and TRBJ1-2, with D possibly matching TRBD1 (5 bases). Germline assignment: CDR1 MNHNY and CDR2 SVGAGI (reference sequence). There are 12 residues in the CDR3. CDR3 loop: CASFNRNYGYTF. The CDR3 DNA is TGCGCCAGCTTTAACAGGAACTATGGCTACACCTTC.

The chain employs TRBV10-1 and TRBJ1-1; D possibly corresponds to TRBD1 (5 bases). The CDR3 spans 13 residues. V was pared by 6 bases and J by 1 base, with 9 bases between. CDR1 and CDR2 from the germline V gene are WNHNN and SYGVQD (reference sequence). CDR3 sequence reads: CASSRAANTEAFF. The CDR3 region has the DNA TGCGCCAGCAGCAGGGCCGCGAACACTGAAGCTTTCTTT.

The CDR3 sequence: CASRDRGGGEAFF. CDR3 DNA: TGTGCCAGCAGGGACAGGGGAGGAGGTGAAGCTTTCTTT. V and J are TRBV2 and TRBJ1-1; 9 nucleotides agree with TRBD1. This CDR3 region has 13 residues. Losses at the gene ends were 6 bases for V and 7 bases for J; bases not matched to a gene: 6. Germline V gene lookup returns CDR1 SNHLY and CDR2 FYNNEI.

The rearrangement joins TRBV27 to TRBJ2-3; 8 bases match TRBD1. Germline CDR1 reads MNHEY; CDR2 reads SMNVEV (reference sequence). The junction had 9 bases not matched to a gene; V was cut back by 7 bases and J by 3 bases. The CDR3 sequence is 15 residues long. This CDR3 is CASNPRGQGTDTQYF. The CDR3 DNA reads as TGTGCCAGCAACCCCAGGGGGCAGGGGACAGATACGCAGTATTTT.

The gene calls are TRBV29-1 and TRBJ2-7, with TRBD2 matching over 12 bases. Germline V gene sequence: CDR1 SQVTM, CDR2 ANQGSEA. Trimming at V came to 6 bases and at J to 3 bases, leaving 3 bases not matched to a gene. CDR3 size: 13 residues. The CDR3 region has the DNA TGCAGCGTCGGGACTAGCGGGTTCTACGAGCAGTACTTC. This codes for CSVGTSGFYEQYF.

The gene calls are TRBV29-1 and TRBJ2-3; 10 nucleotides line up with TRBD2. The length of the CDR3 is 14 residues. Germline values: CDR1 SQVTM, CDR2 ANQGSEA. After removal of 6 bases from V and 5 bases from J, the junction contained 8 bases not matched to a gene. CDR3 bases: TGCAGCGTCTCAGCGGGAGGGCCAGGAGATACGCAGTATTTT. Amino acid sequence: CSVSAGGPGDTQYF.

The rearrangement joins TRBV19 to TRBJ1-5; D not resolved. The CDR3 is 16 amino acids. In germline, CDR1 is LNHDA, CDR2 SQIVND (reference sequence). V dropped 3 bases and J dropped 0 bases, with 12 bases sitting between them. CDR3 region: CASSIGGFDSNQPQHF. The CDR3 bases are TGTGCCAGTAGTATTGGAGGATTCGATAGCAATCAGCCCCAGCATTTT.

The chain is built from TRBV13 and TRBJ2-3; D may be TRBD2 (6 bases). The V and J ends lost 5 bases and 8 bases respectively, with 17 bases between them. The CDR3 contains 14 residues. Germline V lookup: CDR1 PRHDT, CDR2 FYEKMQ (reference sequence). For the CDR3, the DNA is TGTGCCAGCAGCCGGGACTCCTCCCGGGGTACGCAGTATTTT. This translates into CASSRDSSRGTQYF.

This chain joins TRBV28 and TRBJ2-2; maybe TRBD1 (7 bases). The CDR3 has 16 residues. Deletions cut 6 bases from V and 6 bases from J, with 20 bases between. The germline CDR1 and CDR2 sequences are MDHEN and SYDVKM. CDR3 sequence: CASSFNAGQWPGELFF. DNA for the CDR3: TGTGCCAGCAGCTTTAACGCGGGACAGTGGCCCGGGGAGCTGTTTTTT.